This T cell receptor (beta chain) emerged from a study of blood T cell repertoires in COVID-19. As originally analysed: Estimation of nucleated cell counts was performed using reference gene primer amplification. Profiling relied on immunoSEQ multiplex PCR, and the TCRdb table lists in-frame clones only, not all of them. The V and J calls and clone size come from that table; D and trimming were worked out from the DNA. The sample carries roughly 350,000 clones, around 87% recorded once. V was clipped by 5 bases and J by 6 bases; unmatched bases: 3. CDR3 length equals 12 residues. The germline V gene has CDR1 MNHEY and CDR2 SVGAGI. This clone was seen more than once but under ten times.

The rearrangement uses TRBV6-5 and TRBJ1-2; 7 bases line up with TRBD1. The sequenced material came from peripheral blood. This sequence was found in a woman aged 50 to 60 with active or convalescent COVID-19. The CDR3 loop reads CASSRQGDGYTF. CDR3 DNA sequence: TGTGCCAGCAGTCGGCAGGGGGATGGCTACACCTTC.